This record covers a single TCR beta chain. Within the sample, other DNA sequences also encode this same CDR3. Germline assignment: CDR1 LGHNA and CDR2 YNFKEQ. This CDR3 region has 17 residues. J was trimmed by 5 bases and V by 0 bases; bases with no gene match: 11. Measured with immunoSEQ multiplex PCR; TCRdb has only the in-frame clones, and not every one. The data contain about 7,200 clones, 60% to 80% of them singletons. The data stem from a study of immune evolution from preneoplasia to lung adenocarcinoma. The sequence was obtained from a person aged 65-85 years with lung adenocarcinoma. The rearrangement links TRBV4-2 to TRBJ2-5; 8 bases align to TRBD2. Sequenced material: FFPE adjacent normal lung tissue. The CDR3 bases are TGTGCCAGCAGCCAAGATAGCAGGCGGGGGGTAAATGAGACCCAGTACTTC. This codes for CASSQDSRRGVNETQYF.